This T cell receptor beta chain was retrieved from a study of OX40 agonist ivuxolimab in advanced cancers. Study-wide background: The patients got ivuxolimab, which is an agonistic anti-OX40 (CD134) antibody. Patients were treated with intravenous ivuxolimab, dosed at 0.01 to 10 mg/kg and infused every 2 weeks.

Repertoires were generated with immunoSEQ multiplex PCR, while TCRdb's copy carries only in-frame clones and drops some. The repertoire consists of 60,000 or so clones, with approximately 92% occurring once and the leading ten covering roughly 21%. Notes on this clone: Its antigen remains unknown.

Study-wide results and caveats: At 0.1 to 3.0 mg/kg and by week 6, clonal expansion occurred in CD4+ and CD8+ blood T cells. People who partly responded at 0.1-3.0 mg/kg had some of the least clonal expansion seen.

V lost 4 bases and J 0 bases, leaving 13 bases between the germline ends. The germline V gene encodes CDR1 MDHEN and CDR2 SYDVKM. The CDR3 loop spans 16 amino acids. The clonotype comes from an adult with an advanced solid tumor such as melanoma, head and neck, liver or kidney cancer. The specimen comprised CD4+ or CD8+ T cells sorted from blood, sampled in a trial of the OX40 agonist ivuxolimab. V usage is TRBV28 and J usage is TRBJ1-3; D ambiguous. The CDR3, as DNA: TGTGCCAGCAGTTCGTGGGCAGAAAGCTCTGGAAACACCATATATTTT. It specifies CASSSWAESSGNTIYF.